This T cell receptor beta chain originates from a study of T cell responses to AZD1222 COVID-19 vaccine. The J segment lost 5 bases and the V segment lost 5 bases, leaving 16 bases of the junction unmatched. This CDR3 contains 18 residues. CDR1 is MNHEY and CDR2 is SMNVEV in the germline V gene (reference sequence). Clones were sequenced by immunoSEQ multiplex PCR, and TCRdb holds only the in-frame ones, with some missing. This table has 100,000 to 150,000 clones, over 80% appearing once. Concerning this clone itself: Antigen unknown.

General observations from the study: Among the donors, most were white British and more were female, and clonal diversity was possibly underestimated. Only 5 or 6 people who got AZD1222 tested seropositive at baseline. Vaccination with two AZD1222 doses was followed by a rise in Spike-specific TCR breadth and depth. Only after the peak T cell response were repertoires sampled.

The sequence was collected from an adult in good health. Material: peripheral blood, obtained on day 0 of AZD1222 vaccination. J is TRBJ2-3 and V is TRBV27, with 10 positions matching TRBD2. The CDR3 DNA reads TGTGCCAGCAGTCCCGGTCCCCAAGCGGGGGGGCTAGGAGATACGCAGTATTTT. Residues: CASSPGPQAGGLGDTQYF.